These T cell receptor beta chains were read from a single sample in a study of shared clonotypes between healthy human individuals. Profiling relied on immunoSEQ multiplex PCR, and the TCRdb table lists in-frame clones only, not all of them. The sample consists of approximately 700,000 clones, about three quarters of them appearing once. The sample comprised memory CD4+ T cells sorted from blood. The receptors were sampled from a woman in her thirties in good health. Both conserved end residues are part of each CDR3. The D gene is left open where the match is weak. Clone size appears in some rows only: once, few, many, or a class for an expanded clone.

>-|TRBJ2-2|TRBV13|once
TGTGCCAGCAGCTTAGGGGCAATGAACACCGGGGAGCTGTTTTTT
CASSLGAMNTGELFF
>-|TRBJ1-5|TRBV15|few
TGTGCCACCAGGGGAGGGGCGGACACCCATAGCAATCAGCCCCAGCATTTT
CATRGGADTHSNQPQHF
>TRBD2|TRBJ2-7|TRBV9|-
TGTGCCAGCAGCGCCGGACTAGCCGCCTACGAGCAGTACTTC
CASSAGLAAYEQYF
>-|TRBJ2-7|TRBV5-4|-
TGTGCCAGCAGCTTGGAGGGTAGGTCCTACGAGCAGTACTTC
CASSLEGRSYEQYF
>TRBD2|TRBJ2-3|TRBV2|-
TGTGCCAGCGAGCCCCTGACTAGCGGGACGGATACGCAGTATTTT
CASEPLTSGTDTQYF
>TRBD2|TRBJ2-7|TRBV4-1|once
TGCGCCAGCAGCCCGTACAACCCCCTAGCGGACTCCTACGAGCAGTACTTC
CASSPYNPLADSYEQYF
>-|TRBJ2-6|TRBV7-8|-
TGTGCCAGCAGCCGTGACGCCTACTCTGGGGCCAACGTCCTGACTTTC
CASSRDAYSGANVLTF
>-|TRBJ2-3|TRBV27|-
TGTGCCAGCAGTTTATACAGGGACGATACGCAGTATTTT
CASSLYRDDTQYF
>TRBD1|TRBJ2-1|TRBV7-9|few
TGTGCCAGCAGCTCGGGACAGGGTCCGCAGTTCTTC
CASSSGQGPQFF
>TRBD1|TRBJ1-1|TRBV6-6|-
TGTGCCAGCAGTTACTCCTTACAGGGGTACACTGAAGCTTTCTTT
CASSYSLQGYTEAFF
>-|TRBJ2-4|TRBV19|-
TGTGCCAGTAGTATAGGGGCCGGGGGGCGAAACATTCAGTACTTC
CASSIGAGGRNIQYF
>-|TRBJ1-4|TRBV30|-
TGTGCCTGGAGTGCATCTGCACCTGAAAAACTGTTTTTT
CAWSASAPEKLFF
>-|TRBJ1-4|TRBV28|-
TGTGCCAGCAGTTTACACAGGGTTGATGAAAAACTGTTTTTT
CASSLHRVDEKLFF
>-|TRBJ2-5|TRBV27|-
TGTGCCAGCAGTTTACCTCAGGGGATCCAAGAGACCCAGTACTTC
CASSLPQGIQETQYF
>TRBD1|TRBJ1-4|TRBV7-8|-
TGTGCCAGCAGCCCGACCGTGGACAGGGATAATGAAAAACTGTTTTTT
CASSPTVDRDNEKLFF
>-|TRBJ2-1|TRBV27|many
TGTGCCAGCAACCGGGGCAATGAGCAGTTCTTC
CASNRGNEQFF
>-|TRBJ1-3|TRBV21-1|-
TGTGCCAGCAGCAAAGACGTCCTGTCTGGAAACACCATATATTTT
CASSKDVLSGNTIYF
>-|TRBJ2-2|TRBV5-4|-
TGTGCCAGCAGCGACAGAAGCGCCACCGGGGAGCTGTTTTTT
CASSDRSATGELFF
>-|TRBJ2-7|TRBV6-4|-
TGTGCCAGCAGTGAACAGGGTGGAAGCTCCTACGAGCAGTACTTC
CASSEQGGSSYEQYF
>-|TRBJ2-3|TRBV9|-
TGTGCCAGCAGCGTAGGGGATAGCACAGATACGCAGTATTTT
CASSVGDSTDTQYF
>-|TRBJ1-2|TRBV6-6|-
TGTGCCAGTAGATCCGAAGGTGGAATTACTAACTATGGCTACACCTTC
CASRSEGGITNYGYTF
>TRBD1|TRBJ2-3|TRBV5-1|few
TGCGCCAGCAGCTTGGGGGACAGGGACGCAGATACGCAGTATTTT
CASSLGDRDADTQYF
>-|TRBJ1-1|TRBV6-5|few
TGTGCCAGCAGTTACTCGACGGGGAGGAACACTGAAGCTTTCTTT
CASSYSTGRNTEAFF
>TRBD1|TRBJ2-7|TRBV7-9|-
TGTGCCAGCAGCCCCGGGACAGGTGGACACTACGAGCAGTACTTC
CASSPGTGGHYEQYF
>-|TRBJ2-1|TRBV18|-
TGTGCCAGCTCACCAGGGTTGAATGAGCAGTTCTTC
CASSPGLNEQFF
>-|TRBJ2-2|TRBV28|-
TGTGCCAGCAGTCGAAGCGTCACCGGGGAGCTGTTTTTT
CASSRSVTGELFF
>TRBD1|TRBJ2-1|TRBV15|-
TGTGCCACCAGCAGACTGGACAGGGCAGATGAGCAGTTCTTC
CATSRLDRADEQFF
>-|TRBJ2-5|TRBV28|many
TGTGCCAGCAGCCCGCTATCCGAGACCCAGTACTTC
CASSPLSETQYF
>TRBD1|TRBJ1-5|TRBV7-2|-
TGTGCCAGCAGCTACAGGGGGCATCAGCCCCAGCATTTT
CASSYRGHQPQHF
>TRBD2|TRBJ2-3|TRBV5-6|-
TGTGCCAGCAGCTTTAGCGGGAAAAGCACAGATACGCAGTATTTT
CASSFSGKSTDTQYF
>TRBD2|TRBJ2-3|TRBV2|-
TGTGCCAGCAGCCCAGGACTAGCGGATAGCACAGATACGCAGTATTTT
CASSPGLADSTDTQYF
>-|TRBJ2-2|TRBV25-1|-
-
CASSSSNGGSTGELFF
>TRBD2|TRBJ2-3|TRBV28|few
TGTGCCAGCAGCGGACTAGCGACCCTCCCAACAGATACGCAGTATTTT
CASSGLATLPTDTQYF
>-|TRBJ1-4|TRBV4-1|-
TGCGCCAGCAGCCTAAACACCCTCACTGCAACTAATGAAAAACTGTTTTTT
CASSLNTLTATNEKLFF
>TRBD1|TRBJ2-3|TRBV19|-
TGTGCCAGTAGTACCAACCCGGACAGGGCAGATACGCAGTATTTT
CASSTNPDRADTQYF
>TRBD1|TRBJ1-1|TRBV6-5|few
TGTGCCAGCAGTGCAACAGGGGTCGGTGAAGCTTTCTTT
CASSATGVGEAFF
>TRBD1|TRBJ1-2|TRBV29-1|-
TGCAGCGTCATGACAGGGGGCTATGGCTACACCTTC
CSVMTGGYGYTF
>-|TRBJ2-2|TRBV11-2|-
TGTGCCAGCAGCAGTACCAACACCGGGGAGCTGTTTTTT
CASSSTNTGELFF
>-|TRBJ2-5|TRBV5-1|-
TGCGCCAGCAGCACGGAAGAGACCCAGTACTTC
CASSTEETQYF
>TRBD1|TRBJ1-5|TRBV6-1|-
TGTGCCAGCAGTGCCTGGACAGGGATCAATCAGCCCCAGCATTTT
CASSAWTGINQPQHF
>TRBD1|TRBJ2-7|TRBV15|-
TGTGCCACCAGCAGAGATGGCGGACAGGGTTTCTACGAGCAGTACTTC
CATSRDGGQGFYEQYF
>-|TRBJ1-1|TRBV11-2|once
TGTGCCAGCAGCCCAAGCCCGGGCGATAAAGCGTACTTT
CASSPSPGDKAYF
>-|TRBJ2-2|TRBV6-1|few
TGTGCCAGCAGTGTTCAGGGCACCGGGGAGCTGTTTTTT
CASSVQGTGELFF
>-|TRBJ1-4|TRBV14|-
TGTGCCAGCAGCCAAGGAGGCAGGCTTTGGGAAAAACTGTTTTTT
CASSQGGRLWEKLFF
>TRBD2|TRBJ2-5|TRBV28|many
TGTGCCAGCAGTTCCCCCCGGGGGGGGAGCCAAGAGACCCAGTACTTC
CASSSPRGGSQETQYF
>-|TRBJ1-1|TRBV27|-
TGTGCCAGCAGTTTATCGATACAGAACACTGAAGCTTTCTTT
CASSLSIQNTEAFF
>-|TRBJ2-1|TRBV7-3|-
TGTGCCAGCAGCTTCTATCAGGGGGAGCAGTTCTTC
CASSFYQGEQFF
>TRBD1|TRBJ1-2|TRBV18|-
TGTGCCAGCTCCCAAGGACAGGGATACGGCTACACCTTC
CASSQGQGYGYTF
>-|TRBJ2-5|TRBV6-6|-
TGTGCCAGCAGTTACTCCCAAATGGGAGGGGGAGAGACCCAGTACTTC
CASSYSQMGGGETQYF
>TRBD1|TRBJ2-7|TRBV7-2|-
TGTGCCAGCAGCTTAGGGAGCAGGGGGCTCTACGAGCAGTACTTC
CASSLGSRGLYEQYF
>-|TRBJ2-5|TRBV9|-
TGTGCCAGCAGCCGCCAAGAGCTGCCCCAAGAGACCCAGTACTTC
CASSRQELPQETQYF
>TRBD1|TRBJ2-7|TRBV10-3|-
TGTGCCATCGGGACAGAAAAACGCGGCGAGCAGTACTTC
CAIGTEKRGEQYF